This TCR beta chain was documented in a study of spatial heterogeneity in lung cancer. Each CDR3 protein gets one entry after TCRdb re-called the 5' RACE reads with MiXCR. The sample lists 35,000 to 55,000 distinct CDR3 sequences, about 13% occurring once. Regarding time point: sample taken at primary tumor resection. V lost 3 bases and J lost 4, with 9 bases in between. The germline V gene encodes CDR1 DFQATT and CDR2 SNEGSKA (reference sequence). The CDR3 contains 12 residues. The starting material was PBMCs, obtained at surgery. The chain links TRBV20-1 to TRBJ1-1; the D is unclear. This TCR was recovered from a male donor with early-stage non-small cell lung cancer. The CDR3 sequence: CSASGVGTEAFF. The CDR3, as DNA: TGCAGTGCTAGCGGGGTTGGCACTGAAGCTTTCTTT.